This T cell receptor beta chain originates from a study of shared clonotypes between healthy human individuals. The authors distributed each subset's genomic DNA evenly over several immunoSEQ plates. In the original processing: Owing to the provision of junction-only sequences devoid of quality scores by immunoSEQ, filtering differed. TCRdb's table, derived via immunoSEQ multiplex PCR, lists solely in-frame clones and lacks some. The V and J calls and clone size are taken from that table; D and trimming were inferred from the DNA. The profile shows roughly 2.2 million clones, roughly 90% of them singletons. V shed 5 bases, J shed 0 bases, and the junction held 5 bases outside the gene matches. Germline V gene data show CDR1 as SGHTA and CDR2 as FQGNSA. This CDR3 is 15 amino acids long.

The chain recombines TRBV7-2 with TRBJ1-1; 8 bases fit TRBD1. The sequence came from a man aged 18 to 30 in good health. Some clones in this sample may be carry-over from other donors' samples. Sequences were obtained from naive CD4+ T cells from PBMCs. Subset in this sample: CD45RA+ positively selected. CDR3: CASSARDRMNTEAFF. The CDR3 DNA sequence: TGTGCCAGCAGCGCGCGGGACAGGATGAACACTGAAGCTTTCTTT.